The next 3 T cell receptor beta chains were all read from a single sample in a study of T cell clonality in common variable immunodeficiency. TCRdb's copy holds only in-frame clones and misses some; the assay was immunoSEQ multiplex PCR. The sample shows 55,000 or so clones, none of them appearing just once. What was sequenced was peripheral blood mononuclear cells. These receptors were collected from a person aged 18 to 75 in good health.

This clone was counted ten times or more. The read halts 3 residues ahead of the CDR3 end, with the missing end drawn from the germline J gene. This chain joins TRBV13 and TRBJ1-6; D not resolved. This CDR3 region has 15 residues. In germline, CDR1 is PRHDT, CDR2 FYEKMQ (reference sequence). V was trimmed by 2 bases and J by 7 bases, leaving 12 bases between them. This CDR3 reads CASSLSGGGNSPLHF. The CDR3 bases that were read are TGTGCCAGCAGCTTATCCGGCGGCGGGAATTCACCC.

Many counts were recorded for this clone. Read sequence stops 3 residues before the CDR3 end, and the germline J gene provides the missing end. J is TRBJ2-1 and V is TRBV7-2; TRBD2 matches 7 bases. CDR3 length: 14 amino acids. The ends lost 2 bases at V and 9 bases at J; junction bases unmatched: 7. Germline V gene lookup returns CDR1 SGHTA and CDR2 FQGNSA. The CDR3 protein is CASSLNGGSSEQFF. The CDR3 bases that were read are TGTGCCAGCAGCTTAAACGGCGGGAGTAGTGAG.

The part of the CDR3 DNA that was read is TGTGCCAGCAGCCCTGTAGCGAGCTCCTACAATGAG. Its protein is CASSPVASSYNE. The whole CDR3 region reads CASSPVASSYNEQFF. The chain recombines TRBV7-9 with TRBJ2-1; D possibly corresponds to TRBD2 (5 bases). The observed sequence ends 3 residues before the CDR3 terminus, with the missing tail filled in from the germline J gene. The germline CDR1 and CDR2 sequences are SEHNR and FQNEAQ (reference sequence). The CDR3 has 15 residues. The V end was cut by 5 bases, the J end by 0 bases, with 11 bases between.